These T cell receptor beta chains were read from a single sample in a study of T-cell memory formation after mild COVID-19. TCRdb ran MiXCR on the 5' RACE reads and lists one entry per CDR3 protein. This table has about 160,000 distinct CDR3 sequences, around 30% appearing once. Sequencing was done on a sample of PBMCs or a T cell subset sorted from them (not recorded which). These receptor sequences come from an adult woman who had mild COVID-19 (a few samples of this study predate the infection). Cell type and time point are not known. Both conserved end residues are part of each CDR3. The D gene is left open where the match is weak. Rows may omit the clone size; those that give it use once, few, many or a size class.

d_gene: NA
j_gene: TRBJ1-2
v_gene: TRBV27
abundance: NA
CDR3aa: CASRQNGGGRGYTF
CDR3nt: TGTGCCAGTAGACAAAACGGGGGGGGCAGGGGCTACACCTTC

d_gene: NA
j_gene: TRBJ2-3
v_gene: TRBV7-2
abundance: NA
CDR3aa: CASSLSSGDTQYF
CDR3nt: TGTGCCAGCAGCTTATCCTCAGGGGATACGCAGTATTTT

d_gene: NA
j_gene: TRBJ2-2
v_gene: TRBV5-6
abundance: NA
CDR3aa: CASSLVASWGTGELFF
CDR3nt: TGTGCCAGCAGCTTGGTTGCCTCCTGGGGGACCGGGGAGCTGTTTTTT

d_gene: NA
j_gene: TRBJ2-7
v_gene: TRBV7-2
abundance: medium-sized
CDR3aa: CASTQAYEQYF
CDR3nt: TGTGCCAGCACCCAGGCGTACGAGCAGTACTTC

d_gene: NA
j_gene: TRBJ1-5
v_gene: TRBV11-2
abundance: few
CDR3aa: CASSLAAGNQPQHF
CDR3nt: TGTGCCAGCAGCTTAGCGGCGGGGAATCAGCCCCAGCATTTT

d_gene: NA
j_gene: TRBJ1-1
v_gene: TRBV7-2
abundance: few
CDR3aa: CASSLGGRVTEAFF
CDR3nt: TGTGCCAGCAGCTTAGGGGGGCGGGTGACTGAAGCTTTCTTT

d_gene: NA
j_gene: TRBJ2-7
v_gene: TRBV18
abundance: few
CDR3aa: CASSPPGPRKEQYF
CDR3nt: TGTGCCAGCTCACCCCCCGGACCTCGAAAAGAGCAGTACTTC

d_gene: TRBD1
j_gene: TRBJ2-5
v_gene: TRBV7-9
abundance: NA
CDR3aa: CASSNPRDRQETQYF
CDR3nt: TGTGCCAGCAGCAACCCAAGGGACAGACAAGAGACCCAGTACTTC

d_gene: NA
j_gene: TRBJ1-2
v_gene: TRBV2
abundance: NA
CDR3aa: CASTTDQPNGYTF
CDR3nt: TGTGCCAGCACAACGGACCAACCAAATGGCTACACCTTC

d_gene: NA
j_gene: TRBJ2-7
v_gene: TRBV5-4
abundance: NA
CDR3aa: CASSLGPEEDYEQYF
CDR3nt: TGTGCCAGCAGCTTAGGGCCCGAAGAGGACTACGAGCAGTACTTC

d_gene: NA
j_gene: TRBJ2-5
v_gene: TRBV5-1
abundance: few
CDR3aa: CASSWTAAETQYF
CDR3nt: TGCGCCAGCAGCTGGACAGCAGCAGAGACCCAGTACTTC